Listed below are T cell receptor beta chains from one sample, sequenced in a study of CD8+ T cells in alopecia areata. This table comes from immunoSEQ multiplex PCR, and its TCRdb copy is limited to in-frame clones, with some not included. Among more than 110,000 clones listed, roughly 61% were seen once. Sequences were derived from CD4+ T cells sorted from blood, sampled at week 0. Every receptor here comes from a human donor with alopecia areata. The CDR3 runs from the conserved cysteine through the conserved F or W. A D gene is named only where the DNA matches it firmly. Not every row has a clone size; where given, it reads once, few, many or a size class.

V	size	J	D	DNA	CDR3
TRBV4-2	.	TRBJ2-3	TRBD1	TGTGCCAGCAGCCAAGCAGGACAGGATCACACAGATACGCAGTATTTT	CASSQAGQDHTDTQYF
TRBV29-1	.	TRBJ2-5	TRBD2	TGCAGCGTTGAATCCTGGCGGGGGGGAATCCAAGAGACCCAGTACTTC	CSVESWRGGIQETQYF
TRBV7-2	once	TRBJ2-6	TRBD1	TGTGCCAGCAGCACTCGGACAGGGGGCTCTGGGGCCAACGTCCTGACTTTC	CASSTRTGGSGANVLTF
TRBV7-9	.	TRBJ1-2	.	TGTGCCAGCAGCCAAAGCACAGGGCGGGATGGCTACACCTTC	CASSQSTGRDGYTF
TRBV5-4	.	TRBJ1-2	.	TGTGCCAGCAGCTTGGGGGTCGACCAAGGCTATGGCTACACCTTC	CASSLGVDQGYGYTF
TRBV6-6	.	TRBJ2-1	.	TGTGCCAGCAGTCAGGACAGCTCCTACAATGAGCAGTTCTTC	CASSQDSSYNEQFF
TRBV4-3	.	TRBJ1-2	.	TGCGCCAGCAGCGACACAGTAAACTATGGCTACACCTTC	CASSDTVNYGYTF
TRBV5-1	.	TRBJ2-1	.	TGCGCCAGCAGCTTGGAGTATCCTTATGAGCAGTTCTTC	CASSLEYPYEQFF
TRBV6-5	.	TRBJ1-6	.	TGTGCCACCAGACAGTACAATTCACCCCTCCACTTT	CATRQYNSPLHF
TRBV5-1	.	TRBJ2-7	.	TGCGCCAGCAGCACCGGGACGGCCTCCTACGAGCAGTACTTC	CASSTGTASYEQYF
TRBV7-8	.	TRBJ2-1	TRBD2	TGTGCCAGCAGGTGGAAAGCGGGGGGCCGCAATGAGCAGTTCTTC	CASRWKAGGRNEQFF
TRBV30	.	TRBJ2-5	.	TGTGCCTGGAGCAGGGTCCAAGAGACCCAGTACTTC	CAWSRVQETQYF
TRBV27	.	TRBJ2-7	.	TGTGCCAGCCAGATTCGGGGGCAGGGAGGGCACGAGCAGTACTTC	CASQIRGQGGHEQYF
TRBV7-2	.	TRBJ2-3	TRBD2	TGTGCCAGCAGCTTAGTTGGTAGCGGGGCTGGAGATACGCAGTATTTT	CASSLVGSGAGDTQYF
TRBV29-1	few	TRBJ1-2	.	TGCAGCGTTGAAGGCAGGGGAAACTATGGCTACACCTTC	CSVEGRGNYGYTF
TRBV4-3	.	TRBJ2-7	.	TGCGCCAGCAGCCCCCAGGAGGCTCCCTCCTACGAGCAGTACTTC	CASSPQEAPSYEQYF
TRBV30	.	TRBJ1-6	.	TGTGCCTGGAGCCCCTTTAATTCACCCCTCCACTTT	CAWSPFNSPLHF
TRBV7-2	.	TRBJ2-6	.	TGTGCCAGCAGCCTAGGAGGGAACTCTGGGGCCAACGTCCTGACTTTC	CASSLGGNSGANVLTF
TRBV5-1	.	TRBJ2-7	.	TGCGCCAGCAGCTTGGGACAGAGCTCCTACGAGCAGTACTTC	CASSLGQSSYEQYF
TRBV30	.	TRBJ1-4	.	TGTGCCTGGAGCAGACGAGCCTCCCTAGGGGAAAAACTGTTTTTT	CAWSRRASLGEKLFF
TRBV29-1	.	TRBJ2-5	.	TGCAGCACCAGGGTCCTCGGGGAGACCCAGTACTTC	CSTRVLGETQYF
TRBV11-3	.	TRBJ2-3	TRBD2	TGTGCCAGCAGAGTAGCGGGGGCCGGGGATACGCAGTATTTT	CASRVAGAGDTQYF
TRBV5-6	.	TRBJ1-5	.	TGTGCCAGCAGCTTGGGCATCAATCAGCCCCAGCATTTT	CASSLGINQPQHF
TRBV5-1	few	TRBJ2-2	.	TGCGCCAGCATTGAAGCGTATTGGGGGATAAACACCGGGGAGCTGTTTTTT	CASIEAYWGINTGELFF
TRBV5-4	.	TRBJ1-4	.	TGTGCCAGCAGCTTGGCCGGCATTCAGGGTGAAAAACTGTTTTTT	CASSLAGIQGEKLFF
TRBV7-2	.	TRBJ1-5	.	TGTGCCAGCAGCCCCTGGGGGAGACAGGGCAATCAGCCCCAGCATTTT	CASSPWGRQGNQPQHF
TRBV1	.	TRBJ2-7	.	TGCACCAGCAGCCAAGATCTAGCCTACGAGCAGTACTTC	CTSSQDLAYEQYF
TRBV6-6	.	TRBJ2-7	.	TGTGCCAGCCAAAAGGGGAGCTCCTACGAGCAGTACTTC	CASQKGSSYEQYF
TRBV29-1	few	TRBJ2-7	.	TGCAGCGTGGGCCTCACAAACTACGAGCAGTACTTC	CSVGLTNYEQYF
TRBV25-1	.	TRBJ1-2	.	TGTGCCAGCAAACAGGGCACTAACTATGGCTACACCTTC	CASKQGTNYGYTF
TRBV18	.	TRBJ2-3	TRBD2	TGTGCCAGCTCACCTTTCCTAGCGGAGCCTAGCACAGATACGCAGTATTTT	CASSPFLAEPSTDTQYF
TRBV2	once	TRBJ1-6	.	TGTGCCAGCAGTGTACGCCGGCTAGATTCACCCCTCCACTTT	CASSVRRLDSPLHF
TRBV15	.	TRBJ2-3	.	TGTGCCACCAGCAGAGTGGGGATCGGAACAGATACGCAGTATTTT	CATSRVGIGTDTQYF
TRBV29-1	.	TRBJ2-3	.	TGCAGCGTCCTATCGGTCTACGGGGCTTCCAGCACAGATACGCAGTATTTT	CSVLSVYGASSTDTQYF
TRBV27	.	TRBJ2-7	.	TGTGCCAGCAGACCCAGGGACCGGGGCGAGCAGTACTTC	CASRPRDRGEQYF
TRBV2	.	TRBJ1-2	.	TGTGCCAGCAGTGGGGACGGTGACTATGGCTACACCTTC	CASSGDGDYGYTF
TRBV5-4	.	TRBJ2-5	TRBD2	TGTGCCAGCAGCTCATTAGCGGGGGGGCCGCAGACCCAGTACTTC	CASSSLAGGPQTQYF
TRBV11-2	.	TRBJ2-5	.	TGTGCCAGCAGCTTAGGTTGGGGTAACCAAGAGACCCAGTACTTC	CASSLGWGNQETQYF
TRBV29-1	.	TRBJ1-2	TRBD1	TGCAGCGTTGAGCAGACAGGGGGCGGTGGCTACACCTTC	CSVEQTGGGGYTF
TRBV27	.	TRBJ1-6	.	TGTGCCAGCAGTTTCGCCAGGGGCAATTCACCCCTCCACTTT	CASSFARGNSPLHF
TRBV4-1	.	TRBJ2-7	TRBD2	TGCGCCAGCAGCCAAGGCGGGGGAGCTTACTTCGAGCAGTACTTC	CASSQGGGAYFEQYF